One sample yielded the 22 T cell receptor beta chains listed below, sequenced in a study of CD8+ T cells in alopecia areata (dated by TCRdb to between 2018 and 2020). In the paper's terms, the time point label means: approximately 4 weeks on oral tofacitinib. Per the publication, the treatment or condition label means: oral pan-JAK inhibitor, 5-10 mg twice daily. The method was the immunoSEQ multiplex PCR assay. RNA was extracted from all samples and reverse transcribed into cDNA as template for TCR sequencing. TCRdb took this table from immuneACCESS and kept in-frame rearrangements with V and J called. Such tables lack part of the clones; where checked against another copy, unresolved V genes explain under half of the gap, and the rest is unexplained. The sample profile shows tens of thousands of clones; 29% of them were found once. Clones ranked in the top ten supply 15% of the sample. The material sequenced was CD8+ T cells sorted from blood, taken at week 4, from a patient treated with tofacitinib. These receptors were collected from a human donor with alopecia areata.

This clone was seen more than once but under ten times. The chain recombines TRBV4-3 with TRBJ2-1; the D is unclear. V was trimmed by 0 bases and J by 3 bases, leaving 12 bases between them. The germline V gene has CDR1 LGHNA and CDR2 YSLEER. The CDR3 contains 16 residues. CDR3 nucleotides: TGCGCCAGCAGCCAAGATGGCAGATTCCACTACAATGAGCAGTTCTTC. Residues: CASSQDGRFHYNEQFF.

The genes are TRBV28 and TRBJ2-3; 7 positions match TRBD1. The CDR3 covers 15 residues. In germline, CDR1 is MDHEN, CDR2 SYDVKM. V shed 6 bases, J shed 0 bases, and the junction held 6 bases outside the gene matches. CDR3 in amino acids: CASRPGQSSTDTQYF. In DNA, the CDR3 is TGTGCCAGCAGGCCGGGACAGTCAAGCACAGATACGCAGTATTTT.

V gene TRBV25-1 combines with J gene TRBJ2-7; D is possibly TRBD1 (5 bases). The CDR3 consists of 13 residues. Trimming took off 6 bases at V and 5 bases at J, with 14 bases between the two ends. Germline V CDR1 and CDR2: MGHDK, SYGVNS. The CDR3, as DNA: TGTGCCAGCAGCTCCCAGGGCCTCGACGAGCAGTACTTC. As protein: CASSSQGLDEQYF.

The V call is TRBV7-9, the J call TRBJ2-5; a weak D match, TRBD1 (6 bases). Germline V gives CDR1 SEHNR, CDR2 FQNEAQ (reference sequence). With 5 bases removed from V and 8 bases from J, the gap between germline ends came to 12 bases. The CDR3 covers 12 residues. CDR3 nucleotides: TGTGCCAGCAGCCAAGACAGGTTAACCCAGTACTTC. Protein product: CASSQDRLTQYF.

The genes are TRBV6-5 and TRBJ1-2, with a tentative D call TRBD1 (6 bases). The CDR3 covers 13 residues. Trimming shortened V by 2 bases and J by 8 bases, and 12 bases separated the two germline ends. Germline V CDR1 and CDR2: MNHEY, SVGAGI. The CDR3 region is CASSYDGDNGYTF. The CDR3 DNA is TGTGCCAGCAGTTACGACGGGGACAACGGCTACACCTTC.

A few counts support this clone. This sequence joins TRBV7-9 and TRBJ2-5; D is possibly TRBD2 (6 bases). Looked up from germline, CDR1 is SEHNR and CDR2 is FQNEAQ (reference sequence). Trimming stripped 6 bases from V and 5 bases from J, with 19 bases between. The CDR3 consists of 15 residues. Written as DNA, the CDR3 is TGTGCCAGCAGGTCTGGGGGGTCGGAGTTGGAGACCCAGTACTTC. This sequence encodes CASRSGGSELETQYF. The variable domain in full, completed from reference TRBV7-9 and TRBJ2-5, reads DTGVSQNPRHKITKRGQNVTFRCDPISEHNRLYWYRQTLGQGPEFLTYFQNEAQLEKSRLLSDRFSAERPKGSFSTLEIQRTEQGDSAMYLCASRSGGSELETQYFGPGTRLLVL.

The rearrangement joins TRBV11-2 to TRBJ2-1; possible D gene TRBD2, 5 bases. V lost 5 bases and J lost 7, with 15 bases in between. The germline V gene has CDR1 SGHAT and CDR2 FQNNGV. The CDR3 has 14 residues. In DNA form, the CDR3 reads TGTGCCAGCAGCCTTTTTGAGGGCGTAAATGAGCAGTTCTTC. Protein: CASSLFEGVNEQFF.

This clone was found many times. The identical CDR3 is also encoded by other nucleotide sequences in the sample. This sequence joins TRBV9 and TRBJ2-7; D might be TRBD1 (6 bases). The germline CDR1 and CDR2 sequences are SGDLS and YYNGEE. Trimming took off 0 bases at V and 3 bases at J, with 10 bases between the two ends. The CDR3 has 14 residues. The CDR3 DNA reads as TGTGCCAGCAGCGTAGATGGACAGCTCTACGAGCAGTACTTC. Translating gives CASSVDGQLYEQYF.

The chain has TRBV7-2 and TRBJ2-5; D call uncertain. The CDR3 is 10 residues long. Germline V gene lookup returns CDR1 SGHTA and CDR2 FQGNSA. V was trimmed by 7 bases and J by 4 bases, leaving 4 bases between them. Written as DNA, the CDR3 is TGTGCCAGCAAAGGAGAGACCCAGTACTTC. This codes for CASKGETQYF.

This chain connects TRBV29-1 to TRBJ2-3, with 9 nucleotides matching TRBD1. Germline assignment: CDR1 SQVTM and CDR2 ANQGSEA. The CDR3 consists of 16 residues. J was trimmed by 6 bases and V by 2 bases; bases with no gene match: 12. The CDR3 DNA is TGCAGCGTTGAAATCCCGACAGGGGGTTCAAGGGATACGCAGTATTTT. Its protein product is CSVEIPTGGSRDTQYF.

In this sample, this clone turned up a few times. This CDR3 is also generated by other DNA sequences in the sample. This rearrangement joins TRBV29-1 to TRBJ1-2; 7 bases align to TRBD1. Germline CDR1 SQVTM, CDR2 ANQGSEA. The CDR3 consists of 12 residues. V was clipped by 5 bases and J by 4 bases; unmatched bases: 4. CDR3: CSVRDRAYGYTF. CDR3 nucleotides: TGCAGCGTTCGTGACAGGGCCTATGGCTACACCTTC.

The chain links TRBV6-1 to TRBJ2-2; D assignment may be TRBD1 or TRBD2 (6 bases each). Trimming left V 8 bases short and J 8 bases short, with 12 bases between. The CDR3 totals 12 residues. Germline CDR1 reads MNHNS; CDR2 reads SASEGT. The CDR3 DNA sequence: TGTGCCAGCGAAGGGGGGCGAGGGGAGCTGTTTTTT. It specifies CASEGGRGELFF.

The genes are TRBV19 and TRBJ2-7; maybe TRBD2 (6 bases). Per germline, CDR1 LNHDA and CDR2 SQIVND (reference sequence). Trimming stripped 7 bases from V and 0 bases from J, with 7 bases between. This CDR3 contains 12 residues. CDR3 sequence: CASTGSSYEQYF. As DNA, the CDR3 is TGTGCCAGTACCGGGAGCTCCTACGAGCAGTACTTC.

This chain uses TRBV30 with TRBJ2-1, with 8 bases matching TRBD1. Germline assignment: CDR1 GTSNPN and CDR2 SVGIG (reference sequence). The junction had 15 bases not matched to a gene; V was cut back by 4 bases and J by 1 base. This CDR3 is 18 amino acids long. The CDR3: CAWTTGQGQTLSYNEQFF. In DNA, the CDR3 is TGTGCCTGGACCACAGGACAGGGACAGACATTATCCTACAATGAGCAGTTCTTC.

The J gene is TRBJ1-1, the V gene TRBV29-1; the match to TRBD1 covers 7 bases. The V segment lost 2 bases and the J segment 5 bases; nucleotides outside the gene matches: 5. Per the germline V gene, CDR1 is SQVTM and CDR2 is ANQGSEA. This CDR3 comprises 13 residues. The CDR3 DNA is TGCAGCGTTGAATATGGACAGGATACTGAAGCTTTCTTT. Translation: CSVEYGQDTEAFF. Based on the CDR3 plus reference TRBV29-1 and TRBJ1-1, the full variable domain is SAVISQKPSRDICQRGTSLTIQCQVDSQVTMMFWYRQQPGQSLTLIATANQGSEATYESGFVIDKFPISRPNLTFSTLTVSNMSPEDSSIYLCSVEYGQDTEAFFGQGTRLTVV.

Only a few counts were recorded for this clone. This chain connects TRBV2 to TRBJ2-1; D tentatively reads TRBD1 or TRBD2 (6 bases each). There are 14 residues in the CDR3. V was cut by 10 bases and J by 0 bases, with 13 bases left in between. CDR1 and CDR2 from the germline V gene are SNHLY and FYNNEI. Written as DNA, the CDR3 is TGTGCCAAGGGGGACTGGAGCTCCTACAATGAGCAGTTCTTC. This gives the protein CAKGDWSSYNEQFF.

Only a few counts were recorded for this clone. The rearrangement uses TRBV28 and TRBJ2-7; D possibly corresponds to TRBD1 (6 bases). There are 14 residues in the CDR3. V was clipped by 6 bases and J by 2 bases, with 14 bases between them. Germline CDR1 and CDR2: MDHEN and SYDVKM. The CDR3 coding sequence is TGTGCCAGCAGGTTACAGGGTCGTCCCTACGAGCAGTACTTC. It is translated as CASRLQGRPYEQYF.

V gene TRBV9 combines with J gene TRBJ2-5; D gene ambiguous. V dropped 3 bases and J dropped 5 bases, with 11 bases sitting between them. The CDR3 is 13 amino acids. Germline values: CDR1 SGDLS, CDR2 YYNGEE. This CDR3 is CASSGNNGETQYF. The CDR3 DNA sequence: TGTGCCAGCAGCGGGAACAACGGGGAGACCCAGTACTTC. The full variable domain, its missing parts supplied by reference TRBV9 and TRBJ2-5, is DSGVTQTPKHLITATGQRVTLRCSPRSGDLSVYWYQQSLDQGLQFLIQYYNGEERAKGNILERFSAQQFPDLHSELNLSSLELGDSALYFCASSGNNGETQYFGPGTRLLVL.

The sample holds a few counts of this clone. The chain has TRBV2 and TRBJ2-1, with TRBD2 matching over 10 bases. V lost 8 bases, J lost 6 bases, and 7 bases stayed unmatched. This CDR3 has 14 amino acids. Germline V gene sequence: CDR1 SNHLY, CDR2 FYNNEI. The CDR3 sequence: CASQLAGVTNEQFF. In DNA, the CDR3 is TGTGCCAGCCAGCTAGCGGGAGTAACCAATGAGCAGTTCTTC.

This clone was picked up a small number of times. In DNA form, the CDR3 reads TGTGCCAGCAGCGATAAACACACAGATACGCAGTATTTT. Encoded protein: CASSDKHTDTQYF. V usage is TRBV9 and J usage is TRBJ2-3; D not resolved. The CDR3 totals 13 residues. Trimming took 3 bases from V and 2 from J, leaving 7 bases between them. In germline, CDR1 is SGDLS, CDR2 YYNGEE.

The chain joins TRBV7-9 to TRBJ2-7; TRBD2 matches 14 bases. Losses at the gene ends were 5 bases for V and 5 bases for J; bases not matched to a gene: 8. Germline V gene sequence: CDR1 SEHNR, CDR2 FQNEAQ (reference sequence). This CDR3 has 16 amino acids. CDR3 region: CASSQTSGRGVNEQYF. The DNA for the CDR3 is TGTGCCAGCAGCCAGACTAGCGGGAGGGGAGTCAACGAGCAGTACTTC.

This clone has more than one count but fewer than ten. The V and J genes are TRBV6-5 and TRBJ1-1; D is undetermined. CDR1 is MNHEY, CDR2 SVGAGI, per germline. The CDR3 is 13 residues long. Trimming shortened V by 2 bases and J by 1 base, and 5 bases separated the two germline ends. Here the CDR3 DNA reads TGTGCCAGCAGTTACCTGCAGAACACTGAAGCTTTCTTT. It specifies CASSYLQNTEAFF.